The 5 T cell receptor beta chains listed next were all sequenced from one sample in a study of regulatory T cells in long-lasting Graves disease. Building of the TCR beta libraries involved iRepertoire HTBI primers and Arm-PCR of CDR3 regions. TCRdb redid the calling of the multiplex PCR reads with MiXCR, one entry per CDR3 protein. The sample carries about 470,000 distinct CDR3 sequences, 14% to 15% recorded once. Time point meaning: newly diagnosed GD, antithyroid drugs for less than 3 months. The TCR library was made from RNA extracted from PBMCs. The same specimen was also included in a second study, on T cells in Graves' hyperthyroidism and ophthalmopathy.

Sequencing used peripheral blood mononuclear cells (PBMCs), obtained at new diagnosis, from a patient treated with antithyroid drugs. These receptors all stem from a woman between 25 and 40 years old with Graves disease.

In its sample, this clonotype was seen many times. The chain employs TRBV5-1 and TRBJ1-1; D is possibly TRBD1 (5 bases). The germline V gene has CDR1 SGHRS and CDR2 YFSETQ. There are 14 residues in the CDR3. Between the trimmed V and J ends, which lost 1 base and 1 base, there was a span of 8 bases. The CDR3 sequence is CASSLRQKNTEAFF. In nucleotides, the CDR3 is TGCGCCAGCAGCTTGCGACAGAAGAACACTGAAGCTTTCTTT.

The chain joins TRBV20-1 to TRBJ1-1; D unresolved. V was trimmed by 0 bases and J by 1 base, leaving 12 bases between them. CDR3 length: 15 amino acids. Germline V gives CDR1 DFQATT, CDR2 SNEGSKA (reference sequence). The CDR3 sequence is CSARDLTSPNTEAFF. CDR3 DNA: TGCAGTGCTAGAGACCTGACATCCCCGAACACTGAAGCTTTCTTT.

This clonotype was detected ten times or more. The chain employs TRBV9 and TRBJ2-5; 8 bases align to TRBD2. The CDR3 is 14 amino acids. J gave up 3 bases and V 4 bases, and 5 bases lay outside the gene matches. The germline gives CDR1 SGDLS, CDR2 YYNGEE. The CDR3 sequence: CASSPGGAKETQYF. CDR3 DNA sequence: TGTGCCAGCAGCCCCGGGGGGGCGAAAGAGACCCAGTACTTC.

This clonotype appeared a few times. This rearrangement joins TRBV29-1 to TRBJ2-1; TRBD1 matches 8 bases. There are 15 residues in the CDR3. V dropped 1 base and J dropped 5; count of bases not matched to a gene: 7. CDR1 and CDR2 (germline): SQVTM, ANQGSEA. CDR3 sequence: CSVEARQGIHNEQFF. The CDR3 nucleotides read TGCAGCGTTGAAGCCAGACAGGGGATCCACAATGAGCAGTTCTTC.

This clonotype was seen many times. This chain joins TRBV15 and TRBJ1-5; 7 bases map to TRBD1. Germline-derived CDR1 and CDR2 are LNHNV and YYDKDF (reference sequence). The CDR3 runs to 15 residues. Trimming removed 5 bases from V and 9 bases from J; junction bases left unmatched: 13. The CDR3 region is CATSPGTADRRPQHF. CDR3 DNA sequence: TGTGCCACCAGCCCCGGGACAGCGGACCGAAGGCCCCAGCATTTT.